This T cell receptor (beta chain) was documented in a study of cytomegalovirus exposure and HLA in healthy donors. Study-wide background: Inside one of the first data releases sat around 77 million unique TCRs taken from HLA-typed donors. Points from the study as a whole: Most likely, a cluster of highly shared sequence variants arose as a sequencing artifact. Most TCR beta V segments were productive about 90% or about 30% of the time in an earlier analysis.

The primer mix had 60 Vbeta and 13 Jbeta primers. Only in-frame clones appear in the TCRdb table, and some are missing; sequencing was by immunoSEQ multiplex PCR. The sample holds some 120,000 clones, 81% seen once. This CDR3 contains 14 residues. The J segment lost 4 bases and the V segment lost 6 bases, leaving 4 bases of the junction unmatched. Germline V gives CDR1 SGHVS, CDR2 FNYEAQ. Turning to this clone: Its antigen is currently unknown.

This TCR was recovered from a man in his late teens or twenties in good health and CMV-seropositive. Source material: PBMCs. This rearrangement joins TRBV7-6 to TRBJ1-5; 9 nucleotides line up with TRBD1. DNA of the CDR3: TGTGCCAGCAGTCAGACAGGGGGTAATCAGCCCCAGCATTTT. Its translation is CASSQTGGNQPQHF.